This T cell receptor beta chain is drawn from a study of HIV-infected patients and healthy controls. Notes on the study in general: Healthy controls carried many MAIT alpha-chain CDR3s, while HIV+ repertoires had few. Significantly higher mean Gini indices appeared in HIV-infected repertoires, possibly reflecting oligoclonality.

Antiretroviral therapy had run roughly three months, about 14 weeks, before follow-up blood collection. All unsorted peripheral T cells were captured because whole blood was used without fractionation. Reverse transcription used approximately 500 ng RNA and constant-region primers for alpha and beta. Alpha and beta chain libraries were made separately by chain-specific third strand synthesis with multiplexing indices. A single primer pair per chain amplified all rearrangements, with per-molecule barcodes. The library had 12-nucleotide molecular identifiers formed by two random hexamers joined together. From the 5' RACE reads, TCRdb called clonotypes with MiXCR, one entry per CDR3 protein. The profile shows about 14,000 distinct CDR3 sequences, more than 10% of them singletons. The sample holds a few counts of this clonotype. Its antigen is not known. Sample: blood, taken during antiretroviral therapy. The origin of this receptor is an adult with HIV infection. The donor label of this sample is uncertain.

DNA of the CDR3: TGCGCCAGCAGCTTGGCAGGGGGGCTGGCCTATGGCTACACCTTC. It codes for CASSLAGGLAYGYTF. The chain combines TRBV5-1 with TRBJ1-2; 7 nucleotides agree with TRBD1. Germline assignment: CDR1 SGHRS and CDR2 YFSETQ. Trimming took 0 bases from V and 4 from J; bases not matched to a gene: 6. The CDR3 contains 15 residues.